The T cell receptor (beta chain) described here comes from a study of blood T cell repertoires in COVID-19. Profiling relied on immunoSEQ multiplex PCR, and the TCRdb table lists in-frame clones only, not all of them. The sample contains fewer than 200,000 clones, approximately 80% of which appear only once. The CDR3 spans 13 residues. V lost 5 bases to trimming and J lost 8 bases, with 15 bases between them. CDR1 is SGHTA and CDR2 is FQGNSA in the germline V gene. The clonotype comes from a woman between 55 and 75 years old with acute COVID-19. Input material: PBMCs or T cells enriched from blood (not recorded which). The V call is TRBV7-2, the J call TRBJ1-2; D possibly corresponds to TRBD1 (6 bases). Here the CDR3 reads CASSTAGGEGYTF. The DNA for the CDR3 is TGTGCCAGCAGCACTGCGGGGGGCGAAGGCTACACCTTC.